The 11 T cell receptor beta chains below come from one sample, sequenced in a study of blood T cell repertoires in COVID-19. Generated by immunoSEQ multiplex PCR, the TCRdb table keeps only in-frame clones and is missing some. The table lists roughly 330,000 clones, roughly 90% of them singletons. Sequenced: peripheral blood. These receptor sequences come from a man aged 18 to 35 who had recovered from COVID-19.

The rearrangement links TRBV18 to TRBJ2-7; tentatively, D is TRBD2 (5 bases). Germline CDR1 is KGHSH and CDR2 is LQKENI. The CDR3 length is 14 residues. V was shortened by 9 bases and J by 2 bases, with 17 bases between the two germline ends. The DNA of the CDR3 is TGTGCCAGTGTGTCCGGACTTCGGCCCTACGAGCAGTACTTC. Amino acid sequence: CASVSGLRPYEQYF.

This clone has only one observation. J is TRBJ2-1 and V is TRBV24-1; the match to TRBD2 covers 10 bases. CDR1 is KGHDR and CDR2 is SFDVKD in the germline V gene. The ends lost 9 bases at V and 7 bases at J; junction bases unmatched: 5. This CDR3 is built from 13 residues. CDR3 amino acids: CATSGLAENEQFF. CDR3 DNA sequence: TGTGCCACCTCCGGACTAGCGGAGAATGAGCAGTTCTTC.

This clone was seen repeatedly, ten times or more. J is TRBJ1-1 and V is TRBV2; 8 bases fit TRBD1. Germline CDR1 SNHLY, CDR2 FYNNEI. The CDR3 is 14 amino acids. V lost 5 bases, J lost 1 base, and 3 bases stayed unmatched. In DNA form, the CDR3 reads TGTGCCAGCAGTATGACAGGGGAGAACACTGAAGCTTTCTTT. This sequence encodes CASSMTGENTEAFF.

Comments on this clone: The same CDR3 can be traced to other DNA sequences in this sample. This sequence joins TRBV18 and TRBJ2-1, with TRBD2 matching over 11 bases. Germline CDR1 KGHSH, CDR2 LQKENI. After removal of 2 bases from V and 3 bases from J, the junction contained 3 bases not matched to a gene. This CDR3 comprises 16 residues. The CDR3: CASSPGLAGVYNEQFF. Written as DNA, the CDR3 is TGTGCCAGCTCACCAGGACTAGCGGGTGTCTACAATGAGCAGTTCTTC.

The CDR3 protein is CASAEGARGSNQPQHF. DNA for the CDR3: TGTGCTAGTGCTGAAGGGGCCCGAGGTAGCAATCAGCCCCAGCATTTT. The chain joins TRBV12-5 to TRBJ1-5; perhaps TRBD1 as D (5 bases). This CDR3 spans 16 amino acids. Germline CDR1 LGHNT, CDR2 FRNRAP. V gave up 7 bases and J gave up 0 bases, with 16 bases separating them.

The chain links TRBV18 to TRBJ2-3; a weak D match, TRBD2 (7 bases). V was pared by 3 bases and J by 5 bases, with 12 bases between. Germline loops: CDR1 KGHSH, CDR2 LQKENI. The CDR3 has 14 residues. The CDR3 sequence: CASSPTGGRDTQYF. The CDR3 DNA reads as TGTGCCAGCTCACCCACCGGGGGGCGAGATACGCAGTATTTT.

This clone was seen a handful of times. The chain recombines TRBV7-3 with TRBJ2-7; D gene unclear. Germline lookup yields CDR1 SGHTA and CDR2 FQGTGA. V dropped 5 bases and J dropped 0 bases, with 11 bases sitting between them. The length of the CDR3 is 14 residues. The CDR3 bases are TGTGCCAGCAGCACGGCGGCGAGCTCCTACGAGCAGTACTTC. Its protein product is CASSTAASSYEQYF. Complete variable domain (other parts from reference TRBV7-3 and TRBJ2-7): GAGVSQTPSNKVTEKGKYVELRCDPISGHTALYWYRQSLGQGPEFLIYFQGTGAADDSGLPNDRFFAVRPEGSVSTLKIQRTERGDSAVYLCASSTAASSYEQYFGPGTRLTVT.

The gene calls are TRBV7-9 and TRBJ2-2, with D possibly TRBD1 on 5 matching bases. Germline lookup yields CDR1 SEHNR and CDR2 FQNEAQ (reference sequence). CDR3 length: 15 amino acids. Trimming removed 1 base at V and 5 bases at J, with 11 bases between. CDR3 DNA: TGTGCCAGCAGCTTAGGGGTTGCAGGGACCGGGGAGCTGTTTTTT. Protein: CASSLGVAGTGELFF. The full variable domain, rest sourced from reference TRBV7-9 and TRBJ2-2, is DTGVSQNPRHKITKRGQNVTFRCDPISEHNRLYWYRQTLGQGPEFLTYFQNEAQLEKSRLLSDRFSAERPKGSFSTLEIQRTEQGDSAMYLCASSLGVAGTGELFFGEGSRLTVL.

This chain joins TRBV27 and TRBJ2-5, with no clear D. The CDR3 extends over 13 amino acids. Per the germline V gene, CDR1 is MNHEY and CDR2 is SMNVEV (reference sequence). V was shortened by 3 bases and J by 1 base, with 6 bases between the two germline ends. CDR3 sequence: CASSFSFQETQYF. For the CDR3, the DNA is TGTGCCAGCAGTTTTAGCTTCCAAGAGACCCAGTACTTC.

Concerning this clone: Other DNA sequences within the sample encode an identical CDR3. This chain connects TRBV18 to TRBJ2-7; 9 positions match TRBD1. Unmatched junction bases numbered 2, after V lost 4 bases and J lost 7 bases. Germline V lookup: CDR1 KGHSH, CDR2 LQKENI. CDR3 length: 12 residues. The CDR3 bases are TGTGCCAGCTCACGACAGGGGGGGGAGCAGTACTTC. Encoded protein: CASSRQGGEQYF. The variable domain in full, with the rest retrieved from reference TRBV18 and TRBJ2-7, is NAGVMQNPRHLVRRRGQEARLRCSPMKGHSHVYWYRQLPEEGLKFMVYLQKENIIDESGMPKERFSAEFPKEGPSILRIQQVVRGDSAAYFCASSRQGGEQYFGPGTRLTVT.

This rearrangement joins TRBV6-5 to TRBJ1-4; D is unresolved. The CDR3 is made up of 15 amino acids. Deletions cut 6 bases from V and 8 bases from J, with 19 bases between. Germline lookup yields CDR1 MNHEY and CDR2 SVGAGI. CDR3 nucleotides: TGTGCCAGCAGGCGAGATATAGAACGAGGCGAAAAACTGTTTTTT. This translates into CASRRDIERGEKLFF.